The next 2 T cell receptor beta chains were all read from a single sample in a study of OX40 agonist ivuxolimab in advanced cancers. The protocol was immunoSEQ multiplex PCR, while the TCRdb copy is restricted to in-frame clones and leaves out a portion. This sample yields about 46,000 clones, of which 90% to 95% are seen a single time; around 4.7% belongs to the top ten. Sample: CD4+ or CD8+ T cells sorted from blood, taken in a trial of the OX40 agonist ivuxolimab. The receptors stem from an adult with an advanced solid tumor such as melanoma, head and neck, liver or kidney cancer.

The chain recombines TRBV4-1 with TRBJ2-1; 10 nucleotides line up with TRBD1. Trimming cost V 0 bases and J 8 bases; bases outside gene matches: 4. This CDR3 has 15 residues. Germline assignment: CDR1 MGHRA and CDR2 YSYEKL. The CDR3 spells CASSQDGTGDYEQFF. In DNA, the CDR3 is TGCGCCAGCAGCCAAGATGGGACAGGGGACTATGAGCAGTTCTTC.

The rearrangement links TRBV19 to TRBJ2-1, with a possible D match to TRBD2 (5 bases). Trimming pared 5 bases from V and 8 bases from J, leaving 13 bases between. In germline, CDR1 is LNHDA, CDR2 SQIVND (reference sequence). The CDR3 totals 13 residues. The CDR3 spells CASSGGPNDEQFF. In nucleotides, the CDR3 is TGTGCCAGTAGTGGAGGACCCAACGATGAGCAGTTCTTC.